This T cell receptor beta chain was profiled in a study of T cells in Graves' hyperthyroidism and ophthalmopathy. CDR1 is DFQATT, CDR2 SNEGSKA, per germline (reference sequence). The CDR3 totals 12 residues. Trimming shortened V by 4 bases and J by 6 bases, and 7 bases separated the two germline ends. This clonotype was observed a handful of times. TCR beta CDR3 regions were amplified from RNA. The TCR CDR3 was amplified in a first-round RT-PCR using the HTBI primer set. TCRdb ran MiXCR on the multiplex PCR reads and lists one entry per CDR3 protein. This sample has roughly 650,000 distinct CDR3 sequences, with approximately 15% found just once.

The rearrangement uses TRBV20-1 and TRBJ1-6; D not certain. Sequenced: blood. This TCR derives from a woman in her 40s with Graves' ophthalmopathy. For the CDR3, the DNA is TGCAGTGCTAAGGACGGTAATTCACCCCTCCACTTT. Translating it yields CSAKDGNSPLHF.